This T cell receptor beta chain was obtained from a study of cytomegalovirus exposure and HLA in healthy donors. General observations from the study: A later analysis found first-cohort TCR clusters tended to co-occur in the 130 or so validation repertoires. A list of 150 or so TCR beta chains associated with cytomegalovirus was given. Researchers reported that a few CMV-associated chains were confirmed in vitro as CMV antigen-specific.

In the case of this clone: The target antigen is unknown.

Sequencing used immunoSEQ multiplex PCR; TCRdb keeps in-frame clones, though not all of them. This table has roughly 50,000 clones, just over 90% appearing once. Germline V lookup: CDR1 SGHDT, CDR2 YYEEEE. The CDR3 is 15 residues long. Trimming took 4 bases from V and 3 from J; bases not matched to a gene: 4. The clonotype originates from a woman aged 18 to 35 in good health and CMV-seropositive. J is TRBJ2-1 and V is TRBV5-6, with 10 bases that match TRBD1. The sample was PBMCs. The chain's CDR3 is CASSPWTGGYNEQFF. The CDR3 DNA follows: TGTGCCAGCAGCCCGTGGACAGGGGGCTACAATGAGCAGTTCTTC.